These T cell receptor beta chains were read from a single sample in a study of cytomegalovirus exposure and HLA in healthy donors. The table came from immunoSEQ multiplex PCR; TCRdb's copy has only in-frame clones and leaves some out. This table has tens of thousands of clones, 55% to 80% appearing once. The sample was PBMCs. The receptors here all came from a woman between 45 and 65 years old in good health and CMV-seronegative. Each CDR3 is given with its conserved first and last residue. Each record gives: D gene, clone size, J gene, V gene, CDR3 DNA, CDR3 protein. A D gene is named only where the DNA matches it firmly. Not all rows give a size; the values are once, few, many and, for expanded clones, a class.

.,few,TRBJ1-2,TRBV27,TGTGCCAGTTCAACCGCGTTTGGCTATGGCTACACCTTC,CASSTAFGYGYTF
.,.,TRBJ2-1,TRBV28,TGTGCCAGCAGCTCACCCGGACAGACGAGCTACAATGAGCAGTTCTTC,CASSSPGQTSYNEQFF
.,.,TRBJ1-2,TRBV5-6,TGTGCCAGCAGCTTGGAAAGCAGGGAATTTGGCTACACCTTC,CASSLESREFGYTF
.,few,TRBJ1-5,TRBV4-1,TGCGCCAGCAGCCAAGGGGAGGCTCAGCCCCAGCATTTT,CASSQGEAQPQHF
.,.,TRBJ2-3,TRBV9,TGTGCCAGCAGCGGCACTTTATTCACAGATACGCAGTATTTT,CASSGTLFTDTQYF
TRBD2,.,TRBJ2-1,TRBV2,TGTGCCAGCAGGACCCGGGGGGGACCCTACAATGAGCAGTTCTTC,CASRTRGGPYNEQFF
TRBD1,.,TRBJ1-1,TRBV7-6,TGTGCCAGCAGCAAACGGACAGGGACGGGCACTGAAGCTTTCTTT,CASSKRTGTGTEAFF
TRBD2,.,TRBJ2-5,TRBV2,TGTGCCACCGCACGGGGACTAGCGGTGTACCAAGAGACCCAGTACTTC,CATARGLAVYQETQYF
.,.,TRBJ2-3,TRBV27,TGTGCCAGCAGTCGGCAGGCACTTTCGGATACGCAGTATTTT,CASSRQALSDTQYF
.,few,TRBJ2-3,TRBV7-2,TGTGCCAGCAGCTTATTAGGGACTCCCACGGATACGCAGTATTTT,CASSLLGTPTDTQYF
.,.,TRBJ1-5,TRBV19,TGTGCCAGTAGTTTTGACAGGACCGATCAGCCCCAGCATTTT,CASSFDRTDQPQHF
.,.,TRBJ1-1,TRBV7-2,TGTGCCAGCAGCTTAGCGACGGGGGGAGCTTTCTTT,CASSLATGGAFF
TRBD1,.,TRBJ2-7,TRBV2,TGTGCCAGCAGGGGACAGGGGGCAAGCGAGCAGTACTTC,CASRGQGASEQYF
.,.,TRBJ2-3,TRBV4-3,TGCGCCACCGCTCCTGAGAGTGGAGATACGCAGTATTTT,CATAPESGDTQYF
.,few,TRBJ1-1,TRBV6-5,TGTGCCAGCAGTTACTCAACAGGGATGGGCACTGAAGCTTTCTTT,CASSYSTGMGTEAFF
.,few,TRBJ2-2,TRBV7-8,TGTGCCAGCAGCTTTTTTGGCGGGGTTACCGGGGAGCTGTTTTTT,CASSFFGGVTGELFF
.,.,TRBJ1-2,TRBV28,TGTGCCAGCAGTTTTCCCGGAGGAGGAAGGCATGGGTACACCTTC,CASSFPGGGRHGYTF
.,.,TRBJ1-1,TRBV2,TGTGCCAGACAGTCGAACACTGAAGCTTTCTTT,CARQSNTEAFF
.,.,TRBJ2-2,TRBV6-5,TGTGCCAGCAGTTCAACCACTGGCGGGACGGTCGGGGAGCTGTTTTTT,CASSSTTGGTVGELFF
TRBD2,.,TRBJ2-7,TRBV10-3,TGTGCCATCAGTGAGACGCCTAGCGGGAGCGTTTTCGAGCAGTACTTC,CAISETPSGSVFEQYF
.,once,TRBJ1-2,TRBV7-7,TGTGCTAGCAGCCTAGGGACATACTATGGCTACACCTTC,CASSLGTYYGYTF
.,once,TRBJ2-3,TRBV7-9,TGTGCCAGCAGGGGCAGGGGTGATACGCAGTATTTT,CASRGRGDTQYF
.,.,TRBJ2-7,TRBV7-2,TGTGCCAGCAGCTTAGCCGCAGGGGCCAACTACGAGCAGTACTTC,CASSLAAGANYEQYF
.,few,TRBJ2-7,TRBV29-1,TGCAGCGTTGTGGGCCAGAGAAACTCCTACGAGCAGTACTTC,CSVVGQRNSYEQYF
TRBD1,few,TRBJ2-7,TRBV28,TGTGCCAGCAGTTTAGCGACAGGGGGTTCCTACGAGCAGTACTTC,CASSLATGGSYEQYF
.,.,TRBJ1-1,TRBV25-1,TGTGCCAGCATTTACAGGGACACTGAAGCTTTCTTT,CASIYRDTEAFF
.,.,TRBJ1-1,TRBV6-5,TGTGCCAGCAGAATACAGGGGAACACTGAAGCTTTCTTT,CASRIQGNTEAFF
.,.,TRBJ2-7,TRBV2,TGTGCCAGCAGTTACAGGGCGGCCTACGAGCAGTACTTC,CASSYRAAYEQYF
TRBD2,.,TRBJ2-3,TRBV5-4,TGTGCCAGCAGCTTCACGGGAGGTGAAACAGATACGCAGTATTTT,CASSFTGGETDTQYF
.,.,TRBJ2-3,TRBV4-2,TGTGCCAGCAGCCAAGCGGGAGAGGGACCAGATACGCAGTATTTT,CASSQAGEGPDTQYF
TRBD1,.,TRBJ2-7,TRBV5-6,TGTGCCAGCAGCTTGGGGGGACAGGGAATAACCCACGAGCAGTACTTC,CASSLGGQGITHEQYF
TRBD2,once,TRBJ2-1,TRBV7-3,TGTGCCAGCAGCTTAGAACTAGCGGAGTACAATGAGCAGTTCTTC,CASSLELAEYNEQFF
TRBD2,.,TRBJ2-7,TRBV19,TGTGCCAGTAGTTCGAAAAGGCCGGGACTAGCGGGAGAGGTCTCCTACGAGCAGTACTTC,CASSSKRPGLAGEVSYEQYF